Below, one TCR beta chain is given with its context. The antigen is undetermined. The entry originates in a study of shared clonotypes between healthy human individuals. Study-level points and caveats: Naive subsets typically showed greater estimated richness than memory subsets.

At a deep level, the assay was run. Genomic DNA (from each subset) was split evenly across several immunoSEQ plates. Replicate PCRs from sorted subsets contained about 200 ng DNA, which is 29,000 or so T cell genomes. Here immunoSEQ multiplex PCR was the method, and the copy in TCRdb shows in-frame clones only, minus some. The table lists around 1.4 million clones, approximately 98.5% of them singletons, with about 0.34% in the top ten. The sequence was collected from a young man in good health. Sequences were obtained from naive CD4+ T cells sorted from blood. Subset given: CD45RA+ positively selected.

CDR3: CASSVVGRDRELRLACTEAFF. The CDR3 bases are TGTGCCAGCAGCGTAGTCGGACGGGACAGAGAGTTGAGGCTGGCGTGTACTGAAGCTTTCTTT. The chain uses TRBV9 and TRBJ1-1, with TRBD1 matching 7 bases. The junction had 25 bases not matched to a gene; V was cut back by 0 bases and J by 5 bases. This CDR3 comprises 21 residues. Germline assignment: CDR1 SGDLS and CDR2 YYNGEE.